This TCR beta chain was retrieved from a study of Graves' ophthalmopathy and Graves' hyperthyroidism. This clonotype was recorded at least ten times. Amplified TCR beta CDR3 regions were obtained using RNA transcripts as template. In the first round, RT-PCR was carried out with HTBI primers, and a multiplex PCR formed the second round. TCRdb called the multiplex PCR reads again in MiXCR, with one record for every CDR3 protein. The repertoire includes roughly 400,000 distinct CDR3 sequences, 17% of them detected once, and 2.4% sits in the top ten. Between the trimmed V and J ends, which lost 0 bases and 3 bases, there was a span of 9 bases. There are 13 residues in the CDR3. Germline lookup yields CDR1 GTSNPN and CDR2 SVGIG (reference sequence). Stable hyperthyroid donors showed no ophthalmopathy during 18 months follow-up. The hyperthyroidism patients, aged 18 to 65, had been newly diagnosed, with under 2 months' duration.

The sample comprised peripheral blood. The TCR was taken from an adult woman with stable Graves' hyperthyroidism. The chain carries TRBV30 and TRBJ2-7; D ambiguous. CDR3 DNA: TGTGCCTGGAGTGTACGTTCTCTCTACGAGCAGTACTTC. It translates to CAWSVRSLYEQYF.